What follows describes a single T cell receptor (beta chain). Its specificity is not known. The junction and the germline gene differ at one end; a read error may be behind it. The data are from a study of cytomegalovirus exposure and HLA in healthy donors. Findings of the study overall: From TCR beta sequences, most subjects' HLA-A and HLA-B alleles were reportedly predicted accurately. There were some public TCRs occurring in many donors, but most TCR sequences were rare.

Donors likely had unrecorded immune exposures despite being nominally healthy when sampled. The study ran its PCR with 60 Vbeta and 13 Jbeta primers. The data were produced by immunoSEQ multiplex PCR, yet TCRdb's version contains in-frame clones alone and is incomplete. This table lists some 34,000 clones. The sample taken for sequencing was PBMCs. This clonotype was obtained from a man aged 35 to 55 in good health and CMV-seronegative.

CDR3 in amino acids: CASSELAGGTDKQYF. The CDR3 DNA follows: TGTGCCAGCAGTGAACTAGCGGGAGGCACAGATAAGCAGTATTTT. This rearrangement joins TRBV6-1 to TRBJ2-3; 11 bases agree with TRBD2. The CDR3 consists of 15 residues. Germline assignment: CDR1 MNHNS and CDR2 SASEGT.